This passage covers 9 T cell receptor beta chains from one sample sequenced in a study of T cell repertoires in cytomegalovirus infection. MiXCR was run by TCRdb on the reads, yielding one entry per CDR3 protein. The top ten clones hold approximately 51% of a sample with a few hundred thousand distinct CDR3 sequences, 17% of them seen once. The sequencing sample was made of CD8+ T cells from PBMCs. The receptors here all came from a human donor in good health (CMV status not recorded). Some clones in this sample may be carry-over from other donors' samples.

This clonotype was seen only a few times. The J gene is TRBJ2-2, the V gene TRBV5-4, with 7 bases that match TRBD2. Germline V CDR1 and CDR2: SGHNT, YYREEE (reference sequence). This CDR3 contains 13 residues. J lost 6 bases, V lost 4 bases, and 3 bases had no gene match. The chain's CDR3 is CASSIGLAGELFF. For the CDR3, the DNA is TGTGCCAGCAGCATCGGACTAGCCGGGGAGCTGTTTTTT.

The chain links TRBV28 to TRBJ2-5; D might be TRBD2 (6 bases). Germline V lookup: CDR1 MDHEN, CDR2 SYDVKM. CDR3 length equals 16 residues. V was trimmed by 10 bases and J by 4 bases, leaving 25 bases between them. This CDR3 reads CAISGLPTAAVETQYF. The CDR3 nucleotides read TGTGCCATCTCGGGACTCCCGACCGCGGCCGTAGAGACCCAGTACTTC.

The rearrangement joins TRBV29-1 to TRBJ2-7; D is uncertain. V lost 0 bases to trimming and J lost 2 bases, with 5 bases between them. Germline CDR1 reads SQVTM; CDR2 reads ANQGSEA. This CDR3 comprises 12 residues. CDR3 DNA: TGCAGCGTTGAAGATCTAGCCTACGAGCAGTACTTC. It translates to CSVEDLAYEQYF.

This clonotype showed up just a few times. The chain employs TRBV7-8 and TRBJ1-5; D is undetermined. The germline gives CDR1 SGHVS, CDR2 FQNEAQ. This CDR3 has 15 amino acids. V was clipped by 5 bases and J by 3 bases, with 14 bases between them. The CDR3 DNA follows: TGTGCCAGCAGCCCGTCCGAAGGGCCCAATCAGCCCCAGCATTTT. It encodes CASSPSEGPNQPQHF.

The rearrangement uses TRBV5-1 and TRBJ2-5; D is perhaps TRBD1 or TRBD2 (6 bases each). CDR1 and CDR2 (germline): SGHRS, YFSETQ. The CDR3 spans 15 residues. Trimming took 4 bases from V and 6 from J, leaving 19 bases between them. The DNA for the CDR3 is TGCGCCAGCAGCGAATGGCCGGGGGCTGGGAAGACCCAGTACTTC. Translating gives CASSEWPGAGKTQYF.

A few counts support this clonotype. This chain uses TRBV2 with TRBJ2-2, with D unresolved. The CDR3 is 15 residues long. V shed 7 bases and J shed 3 bases, with 15 bases lying between them. CDR1 SNHLY and CDR2 FYNNEI come from the germline V gene. This chain's CDR3 is CASTRHLSDTGELFF. CDR3 DNA sequence: TGTGCCAGCACCCGCCATTTGTCGGACACCGGGGAGCTGTTTTTT. The full variable domain, with the rest looked up from reference TRBV2 and TRBJ2-2, is EPEVTQTPSHQVTQMGQEVILRCVPISNHLYFYWYRQILGQKVEFLVSFYNNEISEKSEIFDDQFSVERPDGSNFTLKIRSTKLEDSAMYFCASTRHLSDTGELFFGEGSRLTVL.

CDR3 residues: CASSPGRNTGELFF. CDR3 sequence (DNA): TGCGCCAGCAGCCCCGGACGGAACACCGGGGAGCTGTTTTTT. The rearrangement links TRBV4-1 to TRBJ2-2; unclear D gene. The V gene lost 4 bases and the J gene lost 1 base, with 7 bases spanning the gap. CDR3 size: 14 residues. CDR1 is MGHRA and CDR2 is YSYEKL in the germline V gene.

This clonotype was seen a few times. CDR3: CASSEAIEGKETQYF. CDR3 nucleotide sequence: TGTGCCAGCAGTGAAGCGATTGAGGGCAAGGAGACCCAGTACTTC. This chain joins TRBV6-1 and TRBJ2-5; TRBD2 might be the D (5 bases). CDR1 is MNHNS, CDR2 SASEGT, per germline. The germline V and J ends were trimmed by 0 bases and 5 bases, with 13 bases remaining between them. The length of the CDR3 is 15 residues.

This clonotype showed up just once. This rearrangement joins TRBV6-2 or TRBV6-3 to TRBJ2-1, with D unresolved. V was shortened by 2 bases and J by 9 bases, with 23 bases between the two germline ends. This CDR3 has 17 residues. Germline CDR1 MNHEY, CDR2 SVGEGT. Here the CDR3 DNA reads TGTGCCAGCAGTTACCTCACGATCTCGGCCCCTTTTGGTGAGCAGTTCTTC. It is translated as CASSYLTISAPFGEQFF.